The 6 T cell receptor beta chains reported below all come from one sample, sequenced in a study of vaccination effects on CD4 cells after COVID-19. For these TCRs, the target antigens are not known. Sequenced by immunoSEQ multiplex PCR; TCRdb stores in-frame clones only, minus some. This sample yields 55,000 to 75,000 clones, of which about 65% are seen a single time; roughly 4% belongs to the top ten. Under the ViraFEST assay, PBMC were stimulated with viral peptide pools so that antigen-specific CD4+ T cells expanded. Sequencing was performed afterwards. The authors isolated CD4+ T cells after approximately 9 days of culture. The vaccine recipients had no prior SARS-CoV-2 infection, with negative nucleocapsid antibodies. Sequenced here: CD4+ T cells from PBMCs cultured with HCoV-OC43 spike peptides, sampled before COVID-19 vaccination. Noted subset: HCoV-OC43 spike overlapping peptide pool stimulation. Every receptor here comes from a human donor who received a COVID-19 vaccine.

The CDR3 nucleotides read TGCGCCAGCAGCTTGGCCTTTAGGGAACCGAACACTGAAGCTTTCTTT. Translating it yields CASSLAFREPNTEAFF. The V gene is TRBV5-1, the J gene TRBJ1-1, with D uncertain. Germline CDR1 reads SGHRS; CDR2 reads YFSETQ. V was clipped by 0 bases and J by 1 base, with 13 bases between them. CDR3 length equals 16 residues. Complete variable domain (other parts from reference TRBV5-1 and TRBJ1-1): KAGVTQTPRYLIKTRGQQVTLSCSPISGHRSVSWYQQTPGQGLQFLFEYFSETQRNKGNFPGRFSGRQFSNSRSEMNVSTLELGDSALYLCASSLAFREPNTEAFFGQGTRLTVV.

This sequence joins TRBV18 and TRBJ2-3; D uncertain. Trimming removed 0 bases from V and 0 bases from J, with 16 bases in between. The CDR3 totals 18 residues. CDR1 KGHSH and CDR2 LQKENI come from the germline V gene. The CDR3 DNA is TGTGCCAGCTCACCACCGGTTGAACAGATAACTAGCACAGATACGCAGTATTTT. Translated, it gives CASSPPVEQITSTDTQYF.

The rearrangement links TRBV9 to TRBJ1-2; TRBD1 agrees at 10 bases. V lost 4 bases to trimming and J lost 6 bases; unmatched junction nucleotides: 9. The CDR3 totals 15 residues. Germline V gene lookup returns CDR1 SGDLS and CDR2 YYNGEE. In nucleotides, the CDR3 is TGTGCCAGCAGCCCGCAGACAGGGGGCTGGAATGGCTACACCTTC. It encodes CASSPQTGGWNGYTF.

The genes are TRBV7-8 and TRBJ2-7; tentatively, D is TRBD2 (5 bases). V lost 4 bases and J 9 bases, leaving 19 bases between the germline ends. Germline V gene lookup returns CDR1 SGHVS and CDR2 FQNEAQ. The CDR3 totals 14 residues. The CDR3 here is CASSSDPEEEVQYV. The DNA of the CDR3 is TGTGCCAGCAGCTCCGACCCTGAGGAGGAGGTGCAGTACGTC.

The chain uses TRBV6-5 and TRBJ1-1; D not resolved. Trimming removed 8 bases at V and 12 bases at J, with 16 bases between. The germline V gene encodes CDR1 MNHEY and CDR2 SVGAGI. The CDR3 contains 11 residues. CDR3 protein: CASEVNFVTFF. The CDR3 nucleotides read TGTGCCAGCGAGGTTAACTTTGTTACTTTCTTT.

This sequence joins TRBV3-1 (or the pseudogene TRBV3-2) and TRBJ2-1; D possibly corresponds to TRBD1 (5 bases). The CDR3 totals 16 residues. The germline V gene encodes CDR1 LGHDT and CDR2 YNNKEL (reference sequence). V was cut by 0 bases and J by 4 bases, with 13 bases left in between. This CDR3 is CASSQEARQSYNEQFF. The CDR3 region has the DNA TGTGCCAGCAGCCAAGAAGCCCGACAGTCTTACAATGAGCAGTTCTTC.